This entry is about one T cell receptor (beta chain). Its recognized antigen is unknown. Base-call qualities are not available, and no considerably larger clone is one nucleotide away. CDR1 MDHEN and CDR2 SYDVKM were looked up in the germline V gene. Reading from cysteine to phenylalanine, the CDR3 counts 12 amino acids. Left in the record is the CDR3 DNA by itself, 36 bases read in frame from the first base. Between the V and J ends, shortened by 7 bases and 6 bases respectively, the junction contains 12 bases. These data belong to a study of cytomegalovirus exposure and HLA in healthy donors (dated by TCRdb to 2016 to 2017). As for the study more broadly: An earlier analysis of some 550 of the donors reported about 290 Gb of sequence data and around 120 million unique TCR beta sequences from some 180 million T cells. Approximately 300 gigabases of sequencing data and roughly 80 million unique TCR sequences made up an early release that covered 640 HLA-typed donors. Of the roughly 430 genotyped donors, about 84% fell in the genetic ancestry cluster associated with self-reported Caucasian donors. The study aimed to test whether signatures of past pathogen exposure could be identified by cataloging public T cell receptors. Using immunosequencing, the study profiled T cell repertoires from roughly 650 subjects and related those repertoires to cytomegalovirus serostatus. Besides the first cohort of approximately 710 subjects, a separate validation cohort made up of 120 different subjects was used. High-throughput TCR immunosequencing, statistical association of individual TCRs with disease status, and machine learning were combined to predict cytomegalovirus infection status. A later analysis re-analyzed previously published TCR beta repertoires from 500 to 700 donors and added high-resolution HLA genotyping to study TCR occurrence patterns. In the later analysis, no new phenotypic data were used to find candidate immune exposures; instead, reliance was placed on TCR beta sequences and their occurrence across donors. An earlier analysis of nearly 600 of the donors applied high-throughput TCR beta sequencing to assess whether each TCR beta V gene segment acted as functional or pseudogenic. Alongside the repertoire data, information on donor age, sex, ethnicity and CMV serostatus was compiled. In a later genetic analysis, genome-wide SNP genotypes for about three fifths of the roughly 670 donors were used, and that subset was treated as a discovery cohort. Every repertoire in the discovery cohort had been generated on one and the same sequencing platform. HLA typing covered class I and class II loci at four-digit resolution. The number of donors typed differed by locus, with 629-630 for A, B, C, DRB1 and DQB1, 522 for DQA1, 600 to 610 for DPA1, and 450 to 480 for DPB1. Four or five DR-DQ haplotypes were handled as single units for association and clustering because linkage in the cohort was strong. Among about 410 genotyped donors of the cohort, an average of around 220,000 unique TCR beta nucleotide sequences was sequenced per donor, of which roughly 17% were non-productive.

The cohort was made up of approximately 670 healthy bone marrow donors. At the time of sampling, every cohort member was nominally healthy, though immune exposures that went unrecorded were likely present. The donor tested CMV seronegative and was one of the 352 seronegative cohort members. A peripheral blood sample was collected from each donor, and TCR beta sequencing was performed on peripheral blood mononuclear cells. The Qiagen DNeasy Blood Extraction Kit was used to extract genomic DNA from the blood cell samples. Library prep was done by the immunoSEQ multiplex PCR assay. For the multiplex PCR, a mixture combining 60 forward primers for TCR Vbeta segments and 13 reverse primers for TCR Jbeta segments was used. A multiplex PCR assay on genomic DNA amplified the CDR3 region of rearranged TCR beta genes. On the Illumina HiSeq System, the amplified TCR beta libraries were sequenced as 87-base-pair reads. The original methods were these. In a later analysis, tens of millions of unique TCR beta chains were counted across the approximately 640 repertoires, and roughly 11 million of these chains were shared by at least two donors. Raw reads were error-corrected and collapsed into unique sequences with a nearest-neighbor algorithm that merged closely related sequences to remove PCR and sequencing errors. V, D and J gene segments were assigned by aligning CDR3 sequences to IMGT reference sequences. For a sequence to be retained, a match of at least six nucleotides was required to both a V gene segment and a J gene segment. A rearrangement was called productive if the CDR3 had no stop codons and remained in frame with V and J, and every other rearrangement was called non-productive. Following IMGT convention, CDR3 was defined as the stretch from the second conserved V-encoded cysteine to the conserved J-encoded phenylalanine. Sequences without an unambiguous match to a single V gene segment were excluded from the earlier analysis of about 600 of the donors. An earlier analysis of a few hundred of the donors classified V segments as functional when productive rearrangements were above 56.7% and as segregating when the standard deviation between donors was above 5%. A statistical classification framework was developed to diagnose cytomegalovirus status using the catalog of TCR beta chain sequences. In a later analysis, V and J genes were assigned by comparing TCR nucleotide sequences against IMGT/GENE-DB human TR gene sequences. A later analysis assigned CDR3 sequences and most-parsimonious VDJ recombination scenarios with the TCRdist pipeline. A later analysis defined each TCR beta chain by its CDR3 amino acid sequence plus V-gene family, and excluded reads lacking a unique V-gene family. A later analysis removed 592 highly shared, low-generation-probability nucleotide sequences to deal with suspected cross-contamination and a sequencing artifact. For each public chain, a later analysis derived a clonal expansion index from normalized ranks of inferred template counts within each repertoire. A later analysis computed generation probabilities with a VDJ recombination model fitted to out-of-frame rearrangements, and checked the results against IGoR. Hypergeometric tests were used in a later analysis to score TCR-TCR, TCR-HLA and TCR-CMV co-occurrence, with a repertoire-size bias correction applied to the TCR pairs. To estimate false discovery rates, a later analysis permuted the HLA or CMV assignments 20 times. A later analysis grouped co-occurring TCRs with DBSCAN, adding TCRdist sequence similarity when clustering within HLA-allele-positive subsets. Repertoires with fewer than 30,000 or more than 120,000 public chains were left out of co-occurrence clustering, as were about 5 repertoires with anomalous nucleotide sharing. Imported from immuneACCESS, the table was reduced by TCRdb to in-frame sequences with V and J called. These copies leave out some clones; in studies compared against another copy, an unresolved V gene accounts for under half, and the cause of the remainder is not known. V, J and clone size were drawn from that table, and D and trimming were deduced from the DNA. The table for this sample lists about 140,000 clones; around 73% of them were counted only once. The ten largest clones capture 1.5% to 2% of the sample.

General conclusions and limits of the study: The classifier was reported to diagnose cytomegalovirus status with high specificity and sensitivity in both the original and validation cohorts. In a later analysis, HLA-associated TCR beta chains were found to be more clonally expanded and to have lower generation probabilities than equally common non-associated chains. HLA typing was unavailable for some donors at each locus, so association tests used only the typed subset. V-gene and J-gene trimming of TCR beta chains was associated with a missense DCLRE1C variant in a later genetic analysis, and the association was replicated in an independent cohort. An earlier analysis of 450 to 750 of the donors showed that most TCR beta V segments appeared in productive rearrangements either about 90% or about 30% of the time, which broadly matched IMGT annotations. Compared with the approximately 700-donor mean, donors in an Asian-associated ancestry cluster had fewer N-insertions in productive TCRs, according to a later genetic analysis. Immune exposure information for the cohort was limited to CMV serostatus. The sequencing pipeline was judged likely to have produced a cluster of highly shared sequence variants as a technical artifact. A few of the identified cytomegalovirus-associated TCR beta chains were confirmed in vitro to be specific for cytomegalovirus antigens. Several of the top co-occurrence clusters appeared to be linked to parvovirus B19, influenza, CMV and Epstein-Barr virus, according to a later analysis. A further reported finding was that TCR beta sequences accurately predicted the HLA-A and HLA-B alleles for most subjects in the first cohort. Linkage disequilibrium might explain the correlated functional status among segregating V segments, but an unknown experimental factor could not be ruled out. Over 15 rarely observed V segments, including chromosome 9 orphons, were excluded from the earlier analysis of approximately 500 of the donors because counts were too low. A later analysis found that most CMV-associated TCR beta chains appeared HLA-restricted, with HLA associations seemingly driven largely by CMV exposure. Across donors, most TCR sequences were observed very rarely, whereas some public TCRs were present in many individuals. The authors suggested that the approach could potentially be generalized to other disease states and immunological phenotypes. Presence/absence analyses assumed roughly uniform sequencing depth across donors, an assumption that may not hold. Strong co-occurrence of HLA alleles, especially DR and DQ, made assigning TCR associations to individual alleles difficult. A total of fewer than 200 TCR beta chains were listed by the study as associated with cytomegalovirus. In a later analysis, TCR association rates were found to vary across HLA loci, with the most associated TCRs seen for DRB1 alleles and the fewest for HLA-C alleles. Because the 87-base-pair reads could not distinguish some IMGT-functional V segments, including TRBV6-2 and TRBV6-3, those segments were excluded. At a false discovery rate of 0.05, a later analysis linked fewer than 20,000 TCR beta sequences to specific HLA alleles. In this cohort, only TCR beta chains were sequenced, and detectable features were limited by the absence of alpha or paired-chain data.

The sequencing sample was made of PBMCs. The rearrangement combines TRBV28 with TRBJ1-2; TRBD1 could be the D gene, as 6 bases match. The TCR comes from a female donor in good health and CMV-seronegative. The CDR3 protein: CASTNRVNGYTF. In nucleotide form, the sequence is TGTGCCAGCACGAACAGGGTCAATGGCTACACCTTC.